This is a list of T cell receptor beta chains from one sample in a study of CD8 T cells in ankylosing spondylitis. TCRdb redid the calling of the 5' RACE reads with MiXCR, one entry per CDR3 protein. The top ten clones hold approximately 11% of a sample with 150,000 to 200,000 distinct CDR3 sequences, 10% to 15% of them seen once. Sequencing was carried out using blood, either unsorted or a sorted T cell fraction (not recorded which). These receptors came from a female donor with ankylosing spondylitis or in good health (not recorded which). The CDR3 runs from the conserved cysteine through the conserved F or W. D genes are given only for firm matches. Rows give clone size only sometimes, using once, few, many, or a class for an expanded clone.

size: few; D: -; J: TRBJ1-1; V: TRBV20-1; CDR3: CSAPLRDTEAFF; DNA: TGCAGTGCTCCGCTTCGAGACACTGAAGCTTTCTTT
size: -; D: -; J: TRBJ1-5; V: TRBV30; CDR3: CAWGSSKYSNQPQHF; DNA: TGTGCCTGGGGTTCATCCAAGTATAGCAATCAGCCCCAGCATTTT
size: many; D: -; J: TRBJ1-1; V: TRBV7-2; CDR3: CASSLGPQRWAFF; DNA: TGTGCCAGCAGCTTGGGGCCTCAACGATGGGCTTTCTTT
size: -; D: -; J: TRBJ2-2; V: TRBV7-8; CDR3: CASSFLDGPGGELFF; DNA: TGTGCCAGCAGCTTTTTGGACGGGCCTGGCGGGGAGCTGTTTTTT
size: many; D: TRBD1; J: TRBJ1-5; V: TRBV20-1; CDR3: CSATTGENNQPQHF; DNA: TGCAGTGCAACCACAGGGGAGAACAATCAGCCCCAGCATTTT
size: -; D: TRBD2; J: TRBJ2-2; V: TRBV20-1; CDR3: CSTSVGPFTGELFF; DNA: TGCAGTACTAGCGTGGGTCCGTTCACCGGGGAGCTGTTTTTT
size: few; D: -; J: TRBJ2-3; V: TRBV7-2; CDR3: CASSFQQQDTQYF; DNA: TGTGCCAGCAGCTTTCAGCAGCAAGATACGCAGTATTTT
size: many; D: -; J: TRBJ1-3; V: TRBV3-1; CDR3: CASSSYGGTIYF; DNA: TGTGCCAGCAGCTCTTACGGCGGCACCATATATTTT
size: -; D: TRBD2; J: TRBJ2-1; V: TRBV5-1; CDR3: CASSLAGETYNEQFF; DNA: TGCGCCAGCAGCCTAGCGGGAGAAACCTACAATGAGCAGTTCTTC
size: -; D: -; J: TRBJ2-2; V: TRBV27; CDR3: CASSSPRGGELFF; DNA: TGTGCCAGCAGTTCCCCCCGGGGTGGGGAGCTGTTTTTT
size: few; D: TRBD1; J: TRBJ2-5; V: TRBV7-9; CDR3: CASSLRAATGEQETQYF; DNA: TGTGCCAGCAGCTTAAGAGCCGCGACAGGGGAACAAGAGACCCAGTACTTC
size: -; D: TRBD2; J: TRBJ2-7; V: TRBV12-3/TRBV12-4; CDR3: CASSLGVAGGVSYEQYF; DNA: TGTGCCAGCAGTTTAGGGGTAGCGGGGGGCGTCTCCTACGAGCAGTACTTC
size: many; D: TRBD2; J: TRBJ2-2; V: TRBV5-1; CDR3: CASRLFLGTSGSSGELFF; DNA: TGCGCCAGCAGGCTCTTCCTCGGGACTAGCGGGAGTTCCGGGGAGCTGTTTTTT
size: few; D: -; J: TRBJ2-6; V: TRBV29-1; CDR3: CSVEDTSSGANVLTF; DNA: TGCAGCGTTGAAGATACCAGCTCTGGGGCCAACGTCCTGACTTTC
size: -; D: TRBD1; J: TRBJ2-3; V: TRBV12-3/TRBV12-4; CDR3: CASSLVQGNTDTQYF; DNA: TGTGCCAGCAGTTTAGTACAGGGGAACACAGATACGCAGTATTTT
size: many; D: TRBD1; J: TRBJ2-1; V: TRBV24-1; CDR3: CATSSGTGAYNEQFF; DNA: TGTGCCACATCTTCCGGGACAGGGGCCTACAATGAGCAGTTCTTC
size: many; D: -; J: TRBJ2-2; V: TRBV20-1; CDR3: CSARDPSYTGELFF; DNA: TGCAGTGCTAGAGATCCCTCCTACACCGGGGAGCTGTTTTTT
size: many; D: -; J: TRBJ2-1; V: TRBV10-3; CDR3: CATGDSVGPGVDEQFF; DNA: TGTGCCACCGGGGACAGCGTGGGGCCGGGAGTTGATGAGCAGTTCTTC